Below are 6 T cell receptor beta chains sequenced from a single sample in a study of OX40 agonist ivuxolimab in advanced cancers. Some clones are missing from TCRdb's copy, which holds only in-frame ones; the method was immunoSEQ multiplex PCR. This sample has fewer than 80,000 clones, with about nine tenths found just once. The sample here was CD4+ or CD8+ T cells sorted from blood, taken in a trial of the OX40 agonist ivuxolimab. These receptors were obtained from an adult with an advanced solid tumor such as melanoma, head and neck, liver or kidney cancer.

The J gene is TRBJ2-5, the V gene TRBV5-8; a weak D match, TRBD1 (5 bases). The last part of the DNA fits TRBJ2-7 better; the J call may be wrong. The CDR3 contains 13 residues. Germline loops: CDR1 SGHTS, CDR2 YDEGEE. CDR3 amino acids: CASSGQGPYEQYF. CDR3 DNA: TGTGCCAGCAGCGGGCAGGGCCCCTACGAGCAGTACTTC.

The rearrangement uses TRBV30 and TRBJ1-1; 8 bases fit TRBD1. The J segment lost 0 bases and the V segment lost 4 bases, leaving 10 bases of the junction unmatched. Germline CDR1 reads GTSNPN; CDR2 reads SVGIG (reference sequence). The CDR3 contains 16 residues. The CDR3 coding sequence is TGTGCCTGGACATACAGGGGGGAAAGGTTGAACACTGAAGCTTTCTTT. It yields the protein CAWTYRGERLNTEAFF. The variable domain in full, completed from reference TRBV30 and TRBJ1-1, reads SQTIHQWPATLVQPVGSPLSLECTVEGTSNPNLYWYRQAAGRGLQLLFYSVGIGQISSEVPQNLSASRPQDRQFILSSKKLLLSDSGFYLCAWTYRGERLNTEAFFGQGTRLTVV.

The V and J genes are TRBV13 and TRBJ2-5, with 7 bases aligning to TRBD1. J lost 0 bases, V lost 3 bases, and 1 base had no gene match. The CDR3 length is 14 residues. CDR1 PRHDT and CDR2 FYEKMQ come from the germline V gene (reference sequence). In DNA, the CDR3 is TGTGCCAGCAGCTTTGGGACAGACCAAGAGACCCAGTACTTC. Translation: CASSFGTDQETQYF.

The rearrangement links TRBV4-1 to TRBJ2-5, with D perhaps matching TRBD1 (6 bases). Germline values: CDR1 MGHRA, CDR2 YSYEKL. The CDR3 is 15 amino acids. The V end lost 2 bases, the J end lost 2 bases, and 12 bases lay between the germline ends. The CDR3 is CASSQRQGIQETQYF. Here the CDR3 DNA reads TGCGCCAGCAGCCAACGCCAGGGGATTCAAGAGACCCAGTACTTC.

J is TRBJ2-7 and V is TRBV19; D is undetermined. The germline V and J ends were trimmed by 5 bases and 2 bases, with 10 bases remaining between them. The CDR3 extends over 13 amino acids. Germline V gives CDR1 LNHDA, CDR2 SQIVND (reference sequence). The CDR3 protein is CASSFTPTYEQYF. The CDR3, as DNA: TGTGCCAGTAGTTTCACTCCAACCTACGAGCAGTACTTC.

The chain employs TRBV7-9 and TRBJ2-3, with TRBD2 as a possible D gene (5 bases). Germline CDR1 SEHNR, CDR2 FQNEAQ (reference sequence). This CDR3 spans 17 amino acids. The V end lost 2 bases, the J end lost 0 bases, and 15 bases lay between the germline ends. CDR3 nucleotides: TGTGCCAGCAGCTTAACCGTAACCCGGACTAGCACAGATACGCAGTATTTT. Protein: CASSLTVTRTSTDTQYF.